The 16 T cell receptor beta chains given below trace back to one sample, sequenced in a study of blood T cells in healthy people across ages. Alongside a J-beta primer mix, a sample-barcoded 5' primer served in a second PCR lasting roughly 6 to 11 cycles. MiXCR, run by TCRdb on the 5' RACE reads, gives a single entry per CDR3 protein. The sample comprises fewer than 1.5 million distinct CDR3 sequences, roughly 45% of which are singletons, and 7.9% rests with the top ten. Sample: blood. These receptor sequences come from a woman younger than 30 in good health.

As regards this clonotype: An end of the junction differs from the germline gene, which may be a read error. In DNA form, the CDR3 reads TGTACCAGCAGCGTAGAGGGACTAGTCTATGAGCAGTTCTTC. Translating gives CTSSVEGLVYEQFF. The chain couples TRBV9 to TRBJ2-1, with 8 bases identical to TRBD2. Germline CDR1 reads SGDLS; CDR2 reads YYNGEE. The CDR3 consists of 14 residues.

The genes are TRBV6-1 and TRBJ2-4, with TRBD1 matching over 7 bases. The DNA end favors TRBJ2-7, so the J call may be wrong. Per the germline V gene, CDR1 is MNHNS and CDR2 is SASEGT. The CDR3 contains 14 residues. In DNA form, the CDR3 reads TGTGCCAGCACCAAAAGGGGACAGACCTACGAGCAGTACTTC. It specifies CASTKRGQTYEQYF.

Only a few counts were recorded for this clonotype. The CDR3 reads CASSLAWSRTDTQYF. The CDR3 DNA reads as TGTGCCAGCAGCTTAGCGTGGTCCCGCACAGATACGCAGTATTTT. The chain links TRBV7-2 to TRBJ2-3; D uncertain. CDR3 length: 15 residues. Germline V gives CDR1 SGHTA, CDR2 FQGNSA. The V end was cut by 0 bases, the J end by 1 base, with 8 bases between.

The J gene is TRBJ2-3, the V gene TRBV6-1, with TRBD1 matching over 10 bases. J gave up 5 bases and V 8 bases, and 7 bases lay outside the gene matches. This CDR3 has 14 amino acids. Per the germline V gene, CDR1 is MNHNS and CDR2 is SASEGT. This CDR3 is CASGRQGAGDTQYF. As DNA, the CDR3 is TGTGCCAGCGGCCGACAGGGGGCTGGAGATACGCAGTATTTT.

This rearrangement joins TRBV6-1 to TRBJ2-7, with D unresolved. The CDR3 sequence is 13 residues long. CDR1 and CDR2 from the germline V gene are MNHNS and SASEGT. V lost 3 bases and J lost 1, with 7 bases in between. The CDR3 sequence is CASSDNLSYEQYF. CDR3 bases: TGTGCCAGCAGTGATAACCTGTCCTACGAGCAGTACTTC.

This clonotype was picked up many times. A read error may produce the germline difference seen at one junction end. This rearrangement joins TRBV4-1 to TRBJ2-7; 7 nucleotides agree with TRBD1. The CDR3 sequence is 15 residues long. CDR1 and CDR2 (germline): MGHRA, YSYEKL. The CDR3 coding sequence is TGTGCCAGCAGCCAAGCCCCAGGGGGCTCCTACGAGCAGTACTTC. Translated, it gives CASSQAPGGSYEQYF.

The chain has TRBV27 and TRBJ2-3; 7 bases are a match to TRBD2. The V segment lost 10 bases and the J segment 12 bases; nucleotides outside the gene matches: 13. This CDR3 spans 12 amino acids. Germline CDR1 MNHEY, CDR2 SMNVEV (reference sequence). CDR3 DNA sequence: TGTGCCACCACCACGGGGGGAACTTATCAGTATTTT. This translates into CATTTGGTYQYF.

This chain uses TRBV2 with TRBJ1-2; D gene uncertain. V gave up 2 bases and J gave up 0 bases, with 7 bases separating them. This CDR3 spans 14 amino acids. Germline values: CDR1 SNHLY, CDR2 FYNNEI. Here the CDR3 reads CASSEYQANYGYTF. CDR3 DNA sequence: TGTGCCAGCAGTGAATACCAGGCTAACTATGGCTACACCTTC. The whole variable domain, remainder taken from reference TRBV2 and TRBJ1-2, is EPEVTQTPSHQVTQMGQEVILRCVPISNHLYFYWYRQILGQKVEFLVSFYNNEISEKSEIFDDQFSVERPDGSNFTLKIRSTKLEDSAMYFCASSEYQANYGYTFGSGTRLTVV.

The rearrangement uses TRBV27 and TRBJ2-1; 7 bases are shared with TRBD2. V lost 1 base, J lost 3 bases, and 6 bases stayed unmatched. This CDR3 has 16 amino acids. Germline V gives CDR1 MNHEY, CDR2 SMNVEV (reference sequence). Here the CDR3 reads CASSLYLGGDYNEQFF. The CDR3, as DNA: TGTGCCAGCAGTTTATACTTGGGGGGGGACTACAATGAGCAGTTCTTC.

This clonotype has a handful of counts. This chain connects TRBV10-3 to TRBJ2-1, with D possibly matching TRBD2 (5 bases). Germline values: CDR1 ENHRY, CDR2 SYGVKD. The V end was cut by 10 bases, the J end by 6 bases, with 16 bases between. This CDR3 contains 13 residues. The CDR3, as DNA: TGTGCCACCGGCTTACTAGGTTCCAATGAGCAGTTCTTC. Its translation is CATGLLGSNEQFF.

This rearrangement joins TRBV3-1 to TRBJ1-2; possible D gene TRBD1, 6 bases. Germline lookup yields CDR1 LGHDT and CDR2 YNNKEL (reference sequence). The V end lost 5 bases, the J end lost 4 bases, and 14 bases lay between the germline ends. The CDR3 runs to 14 residues. CDR3 loop: CASSSRGAVYGYTF. In DNA form, the CDR3 reads TGTGCCAGCAGCTCCCGGGGGGCGGTCTATGGCTACACCTTC.

The rearrangement links TRBV6-6 to TRBJ2-3; 7 positions match TRBD2. Germline CDR1 and CDR2: MNHNY and SVGAGI (reference sequence). J was trimmed by 3 bases and V by 5 bases; bases with no gene match: 8. The length of the CDR3 is 15 residues. In DNA form, the CDR3 reads TGTGCCAGCAGTGGACTAGTCGAAGTGACAGATACGCAGTATTTT. Its protein is CASSGLVEVTDTQYF.

This clonotype occurred a few times. This sequence joins TRBV6-2 or TRBV6-3 and TRBJ2-1; D remains ambiguous. The CDR3 spans 13 residues. Germline CDR1 and CDR2: MNHEY and SVGEGT. Between the trimmed V and J ends, which lost 6 bases and 5 bases, there was a span of 11 bases. The DNA for the CDR3 is TGTGCCAGCAGCCCCCGCCGGAACAATGAGCAGTTCTTC. This codes for CASSPRRNNEQFF.

This clonotype was seen a few times. V is TRBV6-6 and J is TRBJ2-4, with TRBD2 as a possible D gene (6 bases). Germline CDR1 reads MNHNY; CDR2 reads SVGAGI (reference sequence). The CDR3 spans 10 residues. V dropped 8 bases and J dropped 8 bases, with 7 bases sitting between them. CDR3 in amino acids: CASWRDIQYF. For the CDR3, the DNA is TGTGCCAGCTGGAGGGACATTCAGTACTTC.

In its sample, this clonotype was seen once. V usage is TRBV6-5 and J usage is TRBJ2-7; D may be TRBD1 (5 bases). V lost 0 bases to trimming and J lost 3 bases, with 18 bases between them. The CDR3 is made up of 17 amino acids. Germline V gene lookup returns CDR1 MNHEY and CDR2 SVGAGI. In DNA, the CDR3 is TGTGCCAGCAGTTACTCGATGAGGCCGGACACAGACTACGAGCAGTACTTC. Translated: CASSYSMRPDTDYEQYF.

For the CDR3, the DNA is TGTGCCAGCAGGCAAGCGGGAGGGAATTACAATGAGCAGTTCTTC. It translates to CASRQAGGNYNEQFF. V gene TRBV6-6 combines with J gene TRBJ2-1, with 10 bases aligning to TRBD2. This CDR3 has 15 residues. V lost 6 bases, J lost 4 bases, and 6 bases stayed unmatched. Germline V gene lookup returns CDR1 MNHNY and CDR2 SVGAGI (reference sequence).